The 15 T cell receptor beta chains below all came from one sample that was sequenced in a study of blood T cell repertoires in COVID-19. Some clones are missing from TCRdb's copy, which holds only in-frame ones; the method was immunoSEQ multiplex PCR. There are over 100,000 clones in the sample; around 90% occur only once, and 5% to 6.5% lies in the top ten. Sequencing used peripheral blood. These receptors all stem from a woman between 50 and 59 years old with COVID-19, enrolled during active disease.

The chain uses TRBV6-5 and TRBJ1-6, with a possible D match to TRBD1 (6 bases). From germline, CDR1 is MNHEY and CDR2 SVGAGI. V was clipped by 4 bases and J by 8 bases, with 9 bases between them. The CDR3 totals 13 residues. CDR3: CASSWGRDSPLHF. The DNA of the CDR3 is TGTGCCAGCAGTTGGGGGCGAGATTCACCCCTCCACTTT.

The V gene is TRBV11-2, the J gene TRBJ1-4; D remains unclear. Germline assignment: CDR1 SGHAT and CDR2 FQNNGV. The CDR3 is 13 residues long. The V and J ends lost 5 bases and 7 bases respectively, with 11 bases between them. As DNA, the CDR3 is TGTGCCAGCAGCCCTACTGAGAGTGAAAAACTGTTTTTT. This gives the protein CASSPTESEKLFF.

CDR3 nucleotides: TGTGCCAGCAGCCGGGCTAGCGGGGGTTACGAGCAGTACTTC. It encodes CASSRASGGYEQYF. The rearrangement links TRBV7-6 to TRBJ2-7; 10 bases match TRBD2. Germline loops: CDR1 SGHVS, CDR2 FNYEAQ. V lost 5 bases to trimming and J lost 4 bases; unmatched junction nucleotides: 5. The CDR3 contains 14 residues.

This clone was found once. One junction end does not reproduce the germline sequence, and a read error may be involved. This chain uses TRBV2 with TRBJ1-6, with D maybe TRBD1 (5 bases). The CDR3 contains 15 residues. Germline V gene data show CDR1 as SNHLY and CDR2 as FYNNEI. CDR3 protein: CASRGRDSNNSPLHF. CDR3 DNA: TGTGCCAGCAGAGGCCGGGACTCCAATAATTCACCCCTCCACTTT.

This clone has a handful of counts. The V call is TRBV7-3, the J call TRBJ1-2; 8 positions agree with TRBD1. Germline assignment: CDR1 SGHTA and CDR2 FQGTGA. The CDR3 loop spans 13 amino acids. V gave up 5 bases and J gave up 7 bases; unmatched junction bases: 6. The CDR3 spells CASSGGTGAGYTF. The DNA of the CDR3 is TGTGCCAGCAGCGGGGGGACAGGCGCTGGCTACACCTTC.

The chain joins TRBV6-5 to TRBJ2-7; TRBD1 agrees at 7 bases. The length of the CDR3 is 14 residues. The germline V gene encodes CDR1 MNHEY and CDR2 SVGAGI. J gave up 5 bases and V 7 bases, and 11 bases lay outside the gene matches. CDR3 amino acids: CASTPGTDSHEQYF. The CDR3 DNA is TGTGCCAGCACTCCCGGGACAGATTCCCACGAGCAGTACTTC.

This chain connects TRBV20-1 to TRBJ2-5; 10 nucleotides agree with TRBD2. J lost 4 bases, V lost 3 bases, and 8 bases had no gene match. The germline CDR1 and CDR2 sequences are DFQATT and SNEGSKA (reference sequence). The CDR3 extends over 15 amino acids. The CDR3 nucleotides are TGCAGTGCTAGTTGGCTAGCGGGGGTTGGAGAGACCCAGTACTTC. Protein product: CSASWLAGVGETQYF.

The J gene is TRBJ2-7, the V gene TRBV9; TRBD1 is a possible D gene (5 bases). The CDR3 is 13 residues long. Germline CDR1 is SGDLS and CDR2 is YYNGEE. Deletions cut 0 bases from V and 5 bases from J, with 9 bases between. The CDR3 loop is CASSVGTFHEQYF. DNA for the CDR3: TGTGCCAGCAGCGTAGGGACATTCCACGAGCAGTACTTC.

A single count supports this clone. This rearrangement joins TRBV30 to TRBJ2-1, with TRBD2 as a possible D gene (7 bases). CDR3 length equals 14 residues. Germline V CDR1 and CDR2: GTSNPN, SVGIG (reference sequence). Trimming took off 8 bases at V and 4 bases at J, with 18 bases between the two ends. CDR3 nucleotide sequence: TGTGCCCGAGGGGGGGCCCCTACTTACAATGAGCAGTTCTTC. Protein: CARGGAPTYNEQFF.

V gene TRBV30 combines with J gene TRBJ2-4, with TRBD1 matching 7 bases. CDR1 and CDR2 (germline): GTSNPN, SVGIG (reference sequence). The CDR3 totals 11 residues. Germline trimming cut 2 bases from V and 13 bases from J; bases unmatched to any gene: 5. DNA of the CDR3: TGTGCCTGGAGTTCCGGGACAGCGCAGTACTTC. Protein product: CAWSSGTAQYF.

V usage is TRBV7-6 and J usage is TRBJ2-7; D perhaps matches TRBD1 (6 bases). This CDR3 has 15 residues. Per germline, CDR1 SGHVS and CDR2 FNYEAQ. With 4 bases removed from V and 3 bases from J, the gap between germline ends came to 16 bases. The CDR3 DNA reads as TGTGCCAGCAGCTCTAGCCCGGACAGTAGCTACGAGCAGTACTTC. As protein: CASSSSPDSSYEQYF.

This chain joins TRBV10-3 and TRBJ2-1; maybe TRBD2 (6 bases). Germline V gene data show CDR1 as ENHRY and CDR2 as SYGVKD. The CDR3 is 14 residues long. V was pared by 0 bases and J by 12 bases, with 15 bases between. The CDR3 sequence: CAISESVEMGGQFF. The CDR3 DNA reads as TGTGCCATCAGTGAGTCGGTGGAGATGGGGGGGCAGTTCTTC.

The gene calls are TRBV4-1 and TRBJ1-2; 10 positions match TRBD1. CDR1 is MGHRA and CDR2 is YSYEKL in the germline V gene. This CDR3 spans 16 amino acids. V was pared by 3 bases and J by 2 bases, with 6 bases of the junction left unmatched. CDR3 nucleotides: TGCGCCAGCAGCCAGGATAGGACAGGGGGAAACTATGGCTACACCTTC. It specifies CASSQDRTGGNYGYTF.

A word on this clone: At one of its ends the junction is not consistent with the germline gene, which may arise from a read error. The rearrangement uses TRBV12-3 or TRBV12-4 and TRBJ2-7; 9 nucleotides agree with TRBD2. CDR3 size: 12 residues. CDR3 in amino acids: CASSLGGGGAFF. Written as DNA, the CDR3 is TGTGCCAGCAGTTTGGGCGGCGGGGGGGCCTTCTTC.

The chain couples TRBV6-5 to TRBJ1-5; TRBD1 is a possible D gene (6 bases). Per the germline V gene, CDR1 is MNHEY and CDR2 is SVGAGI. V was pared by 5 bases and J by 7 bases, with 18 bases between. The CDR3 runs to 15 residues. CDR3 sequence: CASSLRTVKGQPQHF. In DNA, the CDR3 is TGTGCCAGCAGTCTACGGACAGTCAAGGGACAGCCCCAGCATTTT.